This T cell receptor (beta chain) was sequenced during a study of identical twins. In TCRdb, the 5' RACE reads were re-called with MiXCR into one record per CDR3 protein. This sample has fewer than 900,000 distinct CDR3 sequences; over 15% occur once, and the top ten carry roughly 14%. Losses at the gene ends were 6 bases for V and 6 bases for J; bases not matched to a gene: 6. Per germline, CDR1 MNHNS and CDR2 SASEGT. The length of the CDR3 is 14 residues. These data also featured in a second study, about T cells expressing NK-cell markers.

This receptor was taken from a woman between 18 and 29 years old in good health. The material sequenced was PBMCs. The chain carries TRBV6-1 and TRBJ2-2, with 8 nucleotides matching TRBD1. The CDR3 spells CASSDRQGPGELFF. The DNA of the CDR3 is TGTGCCAGCAGCGATCGACAGGGGCCCGGGGAGCTGTTTTTT.